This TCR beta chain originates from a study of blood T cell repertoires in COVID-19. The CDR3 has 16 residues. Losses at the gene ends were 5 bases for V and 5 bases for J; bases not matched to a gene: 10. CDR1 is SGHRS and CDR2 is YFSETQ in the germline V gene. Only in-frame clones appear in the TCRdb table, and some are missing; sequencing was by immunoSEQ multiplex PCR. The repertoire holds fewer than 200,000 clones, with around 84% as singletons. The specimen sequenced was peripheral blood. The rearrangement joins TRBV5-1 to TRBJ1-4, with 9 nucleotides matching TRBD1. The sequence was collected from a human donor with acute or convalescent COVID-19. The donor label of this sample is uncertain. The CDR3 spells CASSSPGTGLNEKLFF. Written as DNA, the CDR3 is TGCGCCAGCAGTTCGCCGGGGACAGGGCTAAATGAAAAACTGTTTTTT.